These T cell receptor beta chains were read from a single sample in a study of shared clonotypes between healthy human individuals. Method: immunoSEQ multiplex PCR; TCRdb's copy keeps in-frame clones and lacks some. The sample lists some 1.4 million clones, 95% to 97% occurring once. The sample was naive CD4+ T cells sorted from blood. The receptor set was obtained from a man aged 25 to 45 in good health. CDR3s include the opening cysteine and the closing phenylalanine or tryptophan. A D gene is named only where the DNA matches it firmly. Some rows mark clone size as missing; the rest say once, few, many or name a class of expanded clone.

.,.,TRBJ2-3,TRBV15,CATSSRTDTQYF,TGTGCCACCAGCAGCCGCACAGATACGCAGTATTTT
TRBD1,.,TRBJ1-5,TRBV5-8,CASSPGQGLQPQHF,TGTGCCAGCAGCCCAGGACAGGGACTTCAGCCCCAGCATTTT
.,.,TRBJ2-1,TRBV5-1,CASSLDPSGLNYNEQFF,TGCGCCAGCAGCTTGGATCCCTCGGGACTGAACTACAATGAGCAGTTCTTC
TRBD1,.,TRBJ2-7,TRBV30,CAYGQDLYEQYF,TGTGCCTACGGACAGGATCTCTACGAGCAGTACTTC
TRBD1,.,TRBJ2-7,TRBV19,CASSNLPGQGSYEQYF,TGTGCCAGTAGCAACCTGCCGGGACAGGGATCCTACGAGCAGTACTTC
.,few,TRBJ2-7,TRBV20-1,CSAPSGYEQYF,TGCAGTGCCCCTTCGGGTTACGAGCAGTACTTC
.,.,TRBJ2-1,TRBV7-2,CASSVDGGSYNEQFF,TGTGCCAGCAGCGTGGACGGGGGCTCCTACAATGAGCAGTTCTTC
TRBD1,.,TRBJ1-4,TRBV5-5,CASSITPWTGGEKLFF,TGTGCCAGCAGCATCACTCCGTGGACAGGGGGTGAAAAACTGTTTTTT
.,.,TRBJ1-5,TRBV28,CASRQGGDQPQHF,TGTGCCAGCAGACAGGGAGGGGATCAGCCCCAGCATTTT
TRBD1,.,TRBJ2-1,TRBV7-9,CASSLGRTGGNEQFF,TGTGCCAGCAGCTTAGGGAGGACAGGGGGGAATGAGCAGTTCTTC
.,.,TRBJ2-7,TRBV28,CASTSSGPGANEQYF,TGTGCCAGCACCAGTAGCGGTCCAGGGGCCAACGAGCAGTACTTC
TRBD1,.,TRBJ1-2,TRBV5-6,CASSSGTGLNYGYTF,TGTGCCAGCAGCTCTGGGACAGGGCTGAACTATGGCTACACCTTC
TRBD2,.,TRBJ2-7,TRBV6-4,CASSKLAGSYEQYF,TGTGCCAGCAGTAAACTAGCGGGCAGCTACGAGCAGTACTTC
TRBD2,.,TRBJ2-7,TRBV28,CASSLPTGGFYEQYF,TGTGCCAGCAGTTTACCCACCGGGGGGTTCTACGAGCAGTACTTC
.,.,TRBJ2-7,TRBV29-1,CSVADRPSSYEQYF,TGCAGCGTTGCCGACAGGCCGAGCTCCTACGAGCAGTACTTC
.,.,TRBJ1-5,TRBV10-2,CASSESGGRLQPQHF,TGCGCCAGCAGTGAGTCCGGGGGACGGCTTCAGCCCCAGCATTTT
.,once,TRBJ1-5,TRBV27,CASSLYTPSNQPQHF,TGTGCCAGCAGTTTATACACCCCTAGCAATCAGCCCCAGCATTTT
.,.,TRBJ1-5,TRBV25-1,CASRSGGGNQPQHF,TGTGCCAGCCGGTCCGGTGGAGGCAATCAGCCCCAGCATTTT
.,.,TRBJ2-6,TRBV28,CASSLSGTGSSGANVLTF,TGTGCCAGCAGTTTATCGGGGACTGGAAGTTCTGGGGCCAACGTCCTGACTTTC
.,.,TRBJ2-3,TRBV11-3,CASSPGLISSTDTQYF,TGTGCCAGCAGCCCCGGACTGATATCTAGCACAGATACGCAGTATTTT
.,.,TRBJ2-6,TRBV19,CASSIPLSGANVLTF,TGTGCCAGTAGTATCCCTCTCTCTGGGGCCAACGTCCTGACTTTC
TRBD1,.,TRBJ1-1,TRBV25-1,CASRDRAGAEAFF,TGTGCCAGCAGGGACAGGGCCGGGGCTGAAGCTTTCTTT
TRBD1,.,TRBJ1-2,TRBV28,CASSLQTGDYGYTF,TGTGCCAGCAGTTTACAAACAGGGGACTATGGCTACACCTTC
TRBD1,.,TRBJ1-4,TRBV14,CASSKTGPNEKLFF,TGTGCCAGCAGCAAGACAGGGCCTAATGAAAAACTGTTTTTT
.,.,TRBJ2-6,TRBV27,CASSLVAGANVLTF,TGTGCCAGCAGTTTGGTCGCTGGGGCCAACGTCCTGACTTTC
TRBD1,.,TRBJ1-2,TRBV30,CAWSVSGTAIRMATGF,TGTGCCTGGAGTGTAAGTGGGACAGCCATACGTATGGCTACTGGCTTC
.,.,TRBJ2-2,TRBV19,CASSINGNTGELFF,TGTGCCAGTAGTATTAACGGGAACACCGGGGAGCTGTTTTTT
.,.,TRBJ2-1,TRBV10-1,CASSDAGKVASDEQFF,TGCGCCAGCAGTGATGCCGGGAAGGTAGCATCGGATGAGCAGTTCTTC
TRBD2,.,TRBJ2-1,TRBV30,CAWSVTEGLVFYNEQFF,TGTGCCTGGAGTGTCACCGAAGGACTAGTCTTTTACAATGAGCAGTTCTTC
TRBD1,.,TRBJ2-4,TRBV28,CASSPGQGLAKNIQYF,TGTGCCAGCAGTCCAGGACAGGGCCTAGCCAAAAACATTCAGTACTTC
TRBD2,.,TRBJ2-7,TRBV5-5,CASSLGWAGGPYEQYF,TGTGCCAGCAGCTTGGGATGGGCGGGAGGGCCTTACGAGCAGTACTTC
TRBD1,.,TRBJ1-1,TRBV20-1,CSATGGTEAFF,TGCAGTGCGACAGGGGGCACTGAAGCTTTCTTT
.,.,TRBJ2-5,TRBV30,CAWSADRLYF,TGTGCCTGGAGTGCCGACAGATTGTACTTC
.,.,TRBJ2-1,TRBV27,CASSSLNGVGNEQFF,TGTGCCAGCAGTTCCTTAAATGGGGTGGGCAATGAGCAGTTCTTC
TRBD2,.,TRBJ2-5,TRBV28,CASSLLAGLQETQYF,TGTGCCAGCAGTTTACTAGCGGGCCTCCAAGAGACCCAGTACTTC